This TCR beta chain emerged from a study of Tregs in tolerant kidney transplant recipients (dated 2019 in TCRdb). Study-level background: The transplants used related donors with nonmyeloablative bone marrow transplantation, and mixed chimerism in the human trials was transient. TCRbeta sequencing was used in the study to identify donor-specific regulatory T cells before combined kidney and bone marrow transplantation, and the identified cells were then tracked after transplant. What the work shows at the level of the full study, not this receptor alone: The study was limited by small patient numbers, and the findings need validation in larger populations and under other immunosuppression protocols. In tolerant patients, donor-specific Tregs expanded more than Tregs overall, which suggests antigen-driven rather than nonspecific expansion. For some patients the PCR primers changed over time, which made it impossible to compare the samples from those patients at the nucleotide level. Although technical replication error seemed to be minimal, the question of biological reproducibility was not addressed directly. The most biologically relevant and donor-specific TCRbeta repertoire appeared to be identified by expanding Tregs with activated donor B cells.

For CDR1 and CDR2, the germline V gene (reference sequence) lists DFQATT and SNEGSKA. V is trimmed back by 6 bases and J by 6 bases, and the junction contains 11 bases that no gene match accounts for. Including cysteine and phenylalanine, the CDR3 has 14 amino acids. The DNA covers only part of the CDR3, 33 bases in frame from base 1. On this clone: No cognate antigen has been identified for it. The observed sequence ends 3 residues before the CDR3 terminus, with the missing tail filled in from the germline J gene.

Taken with the paper, the label for time point translates to: blood sample drawn before combined kidney and bone marrow transplant. Unstimulated Tregs (CD4+CD25+CD127-), CD4+ non-Tregs (CD4+CD25-), CD4 and CD8 cells were FACS-sorted from thawed PBMCs. The patients were a handful of recipients of combined kidney and bone marrow transplants from the ITN036ST trial, and samples were available only for these trial subjects. Healthy control blood was processed to PBMCs with a Ficoll density gradient and then cryopreserved, whereas patient PBMCs were collected both before and after transplant. Genomic DNA was extracted from sorted cells with the QIAGEN DNeasy Blood and Tissue Kit for TCRbeta CDR3 sequencing. High-throughput TCRbeta CDR3 sequencing, including PCR amplification with bias correction and internal controls, was performed commercially through immunoSEQ. Regarding the original processing steps: Unique productive TCRbeta sequences were defined by CDR3 nucleotide sequence where primers matched, and otherwise by CDR3 amino acid sequence together with Vbeta and Jbeta genes. As a correction for sorting error, sequences shared between sorted populations at a frequency ratio of 2:1 or less were discarded, and the remaining shared sequences were assigned to the higher population. Sequences were defined as donor-reactive when expanded at least 5-fold in CFSE-low cells versus unstimulated cells and present at a frequency of at least 0.01% in CFSE-low cells. Repertoire divergence was quantified by Jensen-Shannon divergence using the top 100 TCRbeta sequences ranked by frequency. When a sample had multiple sequencing runs, each run was corrected for sorting error separately and the runs were then pooled. What TCRdb holds here is the immuneACCESS table cut down to in-frame rearrangements. Part of the clones is not present; checked against another copy, under half of the missing clones reflect an unresolved V gene, and the others are unexplained. V and J calls and clone size are as listed in that table; D and trimming were resolved from the DNA. The sample has about 30,000 clones on record. The ten largest clones capture more than 6.5% of the sample.

Here the chain combines TRBV20-1 and TRBJ2-4; 7 bases in the middle match TRBD2. The TCR was taken from a human donor who received a combined kidney and bone marrow transplant. The sequences come from CD8+ T cells from blood, collected before the transplant. The CDR3 protein is CSAQRLAARNIQYF. The covered CDR3 bases are TGCAGTGCCCAGAGACTAGCCGCCCGAAACATT.